The 28 T cell receptor beta chains presented below share a single source sample, sequenced in a study of control samples from healthy donors and cancer patients. The table came from immunoSEQ multiplex PCR; TCRdb's copy has only in-frame clones and leaves some out. The table records 80,000 to 100,000 clones, 79% of them present only once. The sequencing sample was made of blood. The receptors here all came from a woman between 25 and 40 years old in good health.

The chain combines TRBV30 with TRBJ2-7; tentatively, D is TRBD1 (6 bases). The CDR3 has 12 amino acids. V dropped 4 bases and J dropped 1 base, with 8 bases sitting between them. Germline CDR1 reads GTSNPN; CDR2 reads SVGIG (reference sequence). This chain's CDR3 is CAWNQGSYEQYF. The CDR3 DNA reads as TGTGCCTGGAATCAGGGGTCCTACGAGCAGTACTTC. The full variable domain, completed using reference TRBV30 and TRBJ2-7, is SQTIHQWPATLVQPVGSPLSLECTVEGTSNPNLYWYRQAAGRGLQLLFYSVGIGQISSEVPQNLSASRPQDRQFILSSKKLLLSDSGFYLCAWNQGSYEQYFGPGTRLTVT.

V usage is TRBV6-6 and J usage is TRBJ2-7, with TRBD1 matching 7 bases. This CDR3 contains 13 residues. The J segment lost 6 bases and the V segment lost 5 bases, leaving 7 bases of the junction unmatched. The germline CDR1 and CDR2 sequences are MNHNY and SVGAGI (reference sequence). Written as DNA, the CDR3 is TGTGCCAGCAGTCGACAGGGATCTCCCGAGCAGTACTTC. Residues: CASSRQGSPEQYF.

The chain carries TRBV4-1 and TRBJ2-7; possibly TRBD2 for D (5 bases). Germline CDR1 and CDR2: MGHRA and YSYEKL. The CDR3 covers 15 residues. Trimming took 0 bases from V and 4 from J, leaving 13 bases between them. CDR3 in DNA: TGCGCCAGCAGCCAAGATTTGGGAGTCATGTACGAGCAGTACTTC. It is translated as CASSQDLGVMYEQYF.

The table lists this clone with a count of one. The genes are TRBV5-5 and TRBJ2-1, with no clear D. The CDR3 runs to 14 residues. Germline CDR1 and CDR2: SGHKS and YYEKEE (reference sequence). The V gene lost 5 bases and the J gene lost 3 bases, with 12 bases spanning the gap. This CDR3 reads CASSRDESYNEQFF. The CDR3, as DNA: TGTGCCAGCAGTCGAGATGAGAGCTACAATGAGCAGTTCTTC. The full variable domain, in which reference TRBV5-5 and TRBJ2-1 provide the parts outside the CDR3, is DAGVTQSPTHLIKTRGQQVTLRCSPISGHKSVSWYQQVLGQGPQFIFQYYEKEERGRGNFPDRFSARQFPNYSSELNVNALLLGDSALYLCASSRDESYNEQFFGPGTRLTVL.

The chain links TRBV15 to TRBJ1-2; D unresolved. The ends were cut back, 0 bases at V and 6 bases at J, with 14 bases in the middle. This CDR3 has 15 residues. Germline V gene lookup returns CDR1 LNHNV and CDR2 YYDKDF (reference sequence). Here the CDR3 DNA reads TGTGCCACCAGCAGAGATCGGGCTGGCGGGGATGGCTACACCTTC. Residues: CATSRDRAGGDGYTF.

The V call is TRBV6-5, the J call TRBJ1-4, with 9 positions matching TRBD1. CDR3 size: 14 residues. Losses at the gene ends were 6 bases for V and 7 bases for J; bases not matched to a gene: 6. Germline V CDR1 and CDR2: MNHEY, SVGAGI. The CDR3 protein is CASSPGQGPEKLFF. CDR3 nucleotide sequence: TGTGCCAGCAGCCCGGGACAGGGCCCTGAAAAACTGTTTTTT.

In DNA, the CDR3 is TGTGCCAGCGCGGCAGGGTTCAATGAGCAGTTCTTC. Translating it yields CASAAGFNEQFF. The V gene is TRBV12-3 or TRBV12-4, the J gene TRBJ2-1, with D tentatively TRBD1 (5 bases). V was cut by 8 bases and J by 6 bases, with 11 bases left in between. CDR3 length: 12 amino acids.

The genes are TRBV4-1 and TRBJ1-3; possible D gene TRBD1, 5 bases. V was pared by 0 bases and J by 4 bases, with 19 bases between. Germline V gives CDR1 MGHRA, CDR2 YSYEKL. This CDR3 contains 18 residues. The CDR3 reads CASSQEIPQAGFGNTIYF. In nucleotides, the CDR3 is TGCGCCAGCAGCCAAGAAATTCCCCAGGCAGGGTTCGGAAACACCATATATTTT.

By share, this clone counts as medium-sized. The chain recombines TRBV14 with TRBJ2-4; D perhaps matches TRBD1 (6 bases). The length of the CDR3 is 13 residues. Trimming cost V 2 bases and J 9 bases, with 11 bases left between them. Germline V gives CDR1 SGHDN, CDR2 FVKESK. The CDR3 DNA follows: TGTGCCAGCAGCCAATTCCAGGGGAGCATTCAGTACTTC. It specifies CASSQFQGSIQYF.

The V and J genes are TRBV10-3 and TRBJ1-2, with TRBD1 identical over 9 bases. The CDR3 extends over 14 amino acids. The J segment lost 9 bases and the V segment lost 3 bases, leaving 8 bases of the junction unmatched. Per the germline V gene, CDR1 is ENHRY and CDR2 is SYGVKD. Written as DNA, the CDR3 is TGTGCCATCAGTGACGGGGGGACAGGGAGGCGCTACACCTTC. It specifies CAISDGGTGRRYTF.

The chain has TRBV5-1 and TRBJ1-2; D is unclear. V was trimmed by 2 bases and J by 8 bases, leaving 13 bases between them. Germline loops: CDR1 SGHRS, CDR2 YFSETQ. The CDR3 consists of 13 residues. The CDR3 here is CASSFSEGFGYTF. The CDR3 nucleotides read TGCGCCAGCAGCTTTTCCGAGGGATTCGGCTACACCTTC.

The chain uses TRBV24-1 and TRBJ2-1; TRBD2 is a possible D gene (7 bases). The V end lost 3 bases, the J end lost 0 bases, and 14 bases lay between the germline ends. This CDR3 region has 17 residues. From germline, CDR1 is KGHDR and CDR2 SFDVKD. The CDR3 DNA sequence: TGTGCCACCAGTGATCTCGGGGGGCGAAGCTCCTACAATGAGCAGTTCTTC. Protein: CATSDLGGRSSYNEQFF.

The J gene is TRBJ1-2, the V gene TRBV24-1, with D unresolved. The CDR3 is made up of 15 amino acids. CDR1 and CDR2 from the germline V gene are KGHDR and SFDVKD. Trimming removed 2 bases from V and 5 bases from J, with 14 bases in between. CDR3: CATSDSTPTSYGYTF. Here the CDR3 DNA reads TGTGCCACCAGTGATTCAACCCCGACCTCATATGGCTACACCTTC.

V is TRBV5-1 and J is TRBJ1-1, with D hard to call. Germline-derived CDR1 and CDR2 are SGHRS and YFSETQ. V lost 4 bases to trimming and J lost 7 bases, with 11 bases between them. This CDR3 region has 12 residues. For the CDR3, the DNA is TGCGCCAGCAGCAGTACCGGGTTTGAAGCTTTCTTT. As protein: CASSSTGFEAFF.

The chain combines TRBV6-5 with TRBJ2-7; possibly TRBD2 for D (6 bases). Germline V gene sequence: CDR1 MNHEY, CDR2 SVGAGI. The CDR3 has 14 residues. The V end lost 6 bases, the J end lost 2 bases, and 14 bases lay between the germline ends. The CDR3 region is CASSQPGLPYEQYF. The CDR3 DNA reads as TGTGCCAGCAGCCAGCCGGGACTCCCCTACGAGCAGTACTTC.

J is TRBJ1-2 and V is TRBV7-2, with 7 bases lining up with TRBD1. CDR3 size: 14 residues. Germline V gene lookup returns CDR1 SGHTA and CDR2 FQGNSA. With 2 bases clipped from V and 5 bases from J, the junction kept 5 bases outside the gene matches. In DNA, the CDR3 is TGTGCCAGCAGCTTAACAGGGGAGAAATATGGCTACACCTTC. This translates into CASSLTGEKYGYTF.

The chain uses TRBV7-2 and TRBJ2-2; D unclear. This CDR3 spans 14 amino acids. V was cut by 0 bases and J by 3 bases, with 5 bases left in between. Germline lookup yields CDR1 SGHTA and CDR2 FQGNSA. In DNA, the CDR3 is TGTGCCAGCAGCTTAGCCTGGGACACCGGGGAGCTGTTTTTT. Protein product: CASSLAWDTGELFF.

The V gene is TRBV2, the J gene TRBJ2-1; D unresolved. The CDR3 loop spans 15 amino acids. Germline V gives CDR1 SNHLY, CDR2 FYNNEI. V was shortened by 6 bases and J by 9 bases, with 21 bases between the two germline ends. This CDR3 is CASRGPGEAYGEQFF. In DNA, the CDR3 is TGTGCCAGCAGGGGCCCGGGCGAGGCGTATGGTGAGCAGTTCTTC.

This rearrangement joins TRBV7-2 to TRBJ1-3; D gene uncertain. The germline V gene encodes CDR1 SGHTA and CDR2 FQGNSA. V was pared by 1 base and J by 0 bases, with 4 bases between. The CDR3 is made up of 14 amino acids. CDR3 residues: CASSLDISGNTIYF. The DNA for the CDR3 is TGTGCCAGCAGCTTAGACATCTCTGGAAACACCATATATTTT. The entire variable domain, with the rest obtained from reference TRBV7-2 and TRBJ1-3, is as follows: GAGVSQSPSNKVTEKGKDVELRCDPISGHTALYWYRQSLGQGLEFLIYFQGNSAPDKSGLPSDRFSAERTGGSVSTLTIQRTQQEDSAVYLCASSLDISGNTIYFGEGSWLTVV.

The V call is TRBV6-2 or TRBV6-3, the J call TRBJ1-6; TRBD1 is a possible D gene (5 bases). V lost 5 bases to trimming and J lost 3 bases, with 5 bases between them. CDR1 is MNHEY and CDR2 is SVGEGT in the germline V gene. This CDR3 is 13 amino acids long. The CDR3 bases are TGTGCCAGCAGTGACAGCTATAATTCACCCCTCCACTTT. This gives the protein CASSDSYNSPLHF.

V is TRBV5-6 and J is TRBJ2-2, with D perhaps TRBD1 (5 bases). Trimming pared 0 bases from V and 0 bases from J, leaving 9 bases between. Germline CDR1 reads SGHDT; CDR2 reads YYEEEE. This CDR3 spans 16 amino acids. The CDR3 sequence is CASSLDYRTNTGELFF. CDR3 nucleotides: TGTGCCAGCAGCTTGGATTACAGGACGAACACCGGGGAGCTGTTTTTT.

CDR3 sequence: CASSQSWTGGTYGYTF. CDR3 in DNA: TGCGCCAGCAGCCAATCCTGGACAGGGGGCACCTATGGCTACACCTTC. The rearrangement links TRBV4-3 to TRBJ1-2; 11 bases line up with TRBD1. The CDR3 extends over 16 amino acids. The germline V gene has CDR1 LGHNA and CDR2 YSLEER. The trim removed 2 bases at V and 4 bases at J, leaving 6 bases unmatched.

The chain combines TRBV2 with TRBJ2-5, with D uncertain. Trimming left V 4 bases short and J 2 bases short, with 11 bases between. CDR1 is SNHLY, CDR2 FYNNEI, per germline. The CDR3 runs 14 residues. The CDR3 DNA follows: TGTGCCAGCAGTGCCCTTGTGATTCAAGAGACCCAGTACTTC. Its translation is CASSALVIQETQYF. The full variable domain, completed using reference TRBV2 and TRBJ2-5, is EPEVTQTPSHQVTQMGQEVILRCVPISNHLYFYWYRQILGQKVEFLVSFYNNEISEKSEIFDDQFSVERPDGSNFTLKIRSTKLEDSAMYFCASSALVIQETQYFGPGTRLLVL.

The table lists this clone with a few counts. The chain joins TRBV3-1 (or the pseudogene TRBV3-2) to TRBJ2-3; no definite D call. V lost 0 bases and J lost 0, with 4 bases in between. Germline-derived CDR1 and CDR2 are LGHDT and YNNKEL (reference sequence). The CDR3 is 14 amino acids. The DNA of the CDR3 is TGTGCCAGCAGCCAAGATGGCAGCACAGATACGCAGTATTTT. This codes for CASSQDGSTDTQYF.

The chain has TRBV7-9 and TRBJ1-2; TRBD1 matches at 9 bases. The CDR3 is made up of 13 amino acids. The J segment lost 7 bases and the V segment lost 6 bases, leaving 6 bases of the junction unmatched. CDR1 and CDR2 (germline): SEHNR, FQNEAQ (reference sequence). CDR3 sequence: CASSRTGDGGYTF. The CDR3 nucleotides are TGTGCCAGCAGTCGGACAGGGGACGGTGGCTACACCTTC.

The J gene is TRBJ1-1, the V gene TRBV11-1, with D perhaps TRBD1 (5 bases). V lost 4 bases to trimming and J lost 2 bases, with 11 bases between them. The CDR3 consists of 14 residues. Germline V CDR1 and CDR2: SGHAT, FQDESV (reference sequence). The CDR3 DNA reads TGTGCCAGCAGCTATGACGGGGCTAACACTGAAGCTTTCTTT. The encoded protein is CASSYDGANTEAFF.

This clone was found a few times. This chain uses TRBV12-3 or TRBV12-4 with TRBJ1-5; no reliable D call. Trimming shortened V by 3 bases and J by 7 bases, and 7 bases separated the two germline ends. The CDR3 has 12 residues. The CDR3 region has the DNA TGTGCCAGCAGTTTTGTGGGACAGCCCCAGCATTTT. This gives the protein CASSFVGQPQHF.

The CDR3 DNA reads TGCGCCAGCAGCCTACATACACCGCGGGACGAGCAGTACTTC. Translation gives CASSLHTPRDEQYF. This rearrangement joins TRBV5-1 to TRBJ2-7; maybe TRBD2 (5 bases). This CDR3 region has 14 residues. Trimming stripped 4 bases from V and 5 bases from J, with 16 bases between. The germline V gene encodes CDR1 SGHRS and CDR2 YFSETQ. The variable domain in full, with the rest retrieved from reference TRBV5-1 and TRBJ2-7, is KAGVTQTPRYLIKTRGQQVTLSCSPISGHRSVSWYQQTPGQGLQFLFEYFSETQRNKGNFPGRFSGRQFSNSRSEMNVSTLELGDSALYLCASSLHTPRDEQYFGPGTRLTVT.